The 16 T cell receptor beta chains presented below share a single source sample, sequenced in a study of PD-L1 blockade in urothelial cancer. Specified time point: pretreatment peripheral blood. Sequencing used immunoSEQ multiplex PCR; TCRdb keeps in-frame clones, though not all of them. Of 60,000 to 70,000 clones detected, around 81% appear once; the ten largest clones hold under 3.5%. Sequencing used PBMCs, obtained around atezolizumab (anti-PD-L1) treatment. The receptors come from a man aged 70 or older with urothelial cancer.

The V gene is TRBV16, the J gene TRBJ2-7; 9 bases map to TRBD1. Per germline, CDR1 KGHSY and CDR2 FQNENV. The V gene end was trimmed by 10 bases and the J gene end by 7 bases; junction bases not matched to a gene: 14. The CDR3 covers 14 residues. This chain's CDR3 is CATEAGTGSYEQYF. Here the CDR3 DNA reads TGTGCCACCGAGGCCGGGACAGGGTCGTATGAGCAGTACTTC.

This clone was observed once. The CDR3 region is CASSSRGLTNYGYTF. In DNA, the CDR3 is TGTGCCAGCTCCAGCAGGGGCTTAACTAACTATGGCTACACCTTC. The chain is built from TRBV2 and TRBJ1-2; possibly TRBD1 for D (6 bases). V was cut by 8 bases and J by 0 bases, with 16 bases left in between. There are 15 residues in the CDR3. Germline V gives CDR1 SNHLY, CDR2 FYNNEI.

This rearrangement joins TRBV27 to TRBJ1-2; TRBD1 matches 8 bases. From germline, CDR1 is MNHEY and CDR2 SMNVEV (reference sequence). The J segment lost 4 bases and the V segment lost 8 bases, leaving 12 bases of the junction unmatched. The CDR3 spans 15 residues. CDR3 sequence reads: CASRRSGGGGYGYTF. The CDR3 bases are TGTGCCAGCCGACGCTCAGGGGGCGGAGGCTATGGCTACACCTTC.

The chain couples TRBV18 to TRBJ1-2; no reliable D call. Between the trimmed V and J ends, which lost 6 bases and 6 bases, there was a span of 14 bases. This CDR3 region has 13 residues. Germline lookup yields CDR1 KGHSH and CDR2 LQKENI. CDR3 protein: CASSPAERDGYTF. The CDR3 coding sequence is TGTGCCAGCTCCCCGGCGGAGCGGGATGGCTACACCTTC.

J is TRBJ1-4 and V is TRBV7-8, with TRBD1 matching 10 bases. Germline-derived CDR1 and CDR2 are SGHVS and FQNEAQ. After removal of 6 bases from V and 3 bases from J, the junction contained 7 bases not matched to a gene. The CDR3 is made up of 16 amino acids. The DNA of the CDR3 is TGTGCCAGCAGTCAAGACAGGGGGCCACCTAATGAAAAACTGTTTTTT. This gives the protein CASSQDRGPPNEKLFF.

V usage is TRBV6-1 and J usage is TRBJ2-7; TRBD1 aligns across 10 bases. J gave up 3 bases and V 5 bases, and 4 bases lay outside the gene matches. Germline V lookup: CDR1 MNHNS, CDR2 SASEGT. This CDR3 is 14 amino acids long. The CDR3 DNA reads as TGTGCCAGCAGTCGAGACAGGGGGCTCTACGAGCAGTACTTC. Its translation: CASSRDRGLYEQYF.

V gene TRBV7-2 combines with J gene TRBJ2-3, with 8 bases lining up with TRBD2. This CDR3 has 17 residues. Germline CDR1 SGHTA, CDR2 FQGNSA. J gave up 4 bases and V 4 bases, and 13 bases lay outside the gene matches. CDR3 nucleotides: TGTGCCAGCAGCTCCCGGAGCGGGAGTGTGAACGCAGATACGCAGTATTTT. Translation: CASSSRSGSVNADTQYF.

The V call is TRBV5-4, the J call TRBJ2-5; a possible D gene is TRBD2 (5 bases). Germline CDR1 and CDR2: SGHNT and YYREEE (reference sequence). The germline V and J ends were trimmed by 4 bases and 0 bases, with 10 bases remaining between them. CDR3 length: 14 residues. Written as DNA, the CDR3 is TGTGCCAGCAGCATTTCAGCGGACCAAGAGACCCAGTACTTC. It encodes CASSISADQETQYF. Variable domain in full (rest from reference TRBV5-4 and TRBJ2-5): ETGVTQSPTHLIKTRGQQVTLRCSSQSGHNTVSWYQQALGQGPQFIFQYYREEENGRGNFPPRFSGLQFPNYSSELNVNALELDDSALYLCASSISADQETQYFGPGTRLLVL.

The chain carries TRBV29-1 and TRBJ2-1; 9 nucleotides match TRBD2. The germline CDR1 and CDR2 sequences are SQVTM and ANQGSEA. V dropped 4 bases and J dropped 9; count of bases not matched to a gene: 7. This CDR3 contains 13 residues. The DNA for the CDR3 is TGCAGCGTTGCTGTTAGCGGGAGCGGTGAGCAGTTCTTC. Amino acids: CSVAVSGSGEQFF.

This clone was seen a single time. The chain carries TRBV5-6 and TRBJ2-5; D ambiguous. Germline loops: CDR1 SGHDT, CDR2 YYEEEE. Trimming cost V 3 bases and J 4 bases, with 13 bases left between them. There are 14 residues in the CDR3. The CDR3 here is CASSSAATSETQYF. As DNA, the CDR3 is TGTGCCAGCAGCTCGGCCGCGACATCAGAGACCCAGTACTTC.

The V and J genes are TRBV30 and TRBJ2-2; a weak D match, TRBD2 (6 bases). Trimming shortened V by 2 bases and J by 7 bases, and 11 bases separated the two germline ends. CDR3 length equals 13 residues. The V gene's germline CDR1 is GTSNPN and CDR2 SVGIG (reference sequence). This CDR3 reads CAWSQGGIGELFF. In DNA, the CDR3 is TGTGCCTGGAGTCAAGGAGGGATCGGGGAGCTGTTTTTT.

The chain has TRBV5-1 and TRBJ2-7; 7 nucleotides match TRBD2. The CDR3 consists of 15 residues. The V and J ends lost 5 bases and 2 bases, in that order; junction bases with no gene match: 10. The germline gives CDR1 SGHRS, CDR2 YFSETQ. As DNA, the CDR3 is TGCGCCAGCAGTCTAACGGGACTACCAACCTACGAGCAGTACTTC. Amino acid sequence: CASSLTGLPTYEQYF. Based on the CDR3 plus reference TRBV5-1 and TRBJ2-7, the full variable domain is KAGVTQTPRYLIKTRGQQVTLSCSPISGHRSVSWYQQTPGQGLQFLFEYFSETQRNKGNFPGRFSGRQFSNSRSEMNVSTLELGDSALYLCASSLTGLPTYEQYFGPGTRLTVT.

This rearrangement joins TRBV25-1 to TRBJ1-4; D remains unclear. Trimming pared 3 bases from V and 7 bases from J, leaving 15 bases between. The CDR3 consists of 15 residues. Germline-derived CDR1 and CDR2 are MGHDK and SYGVNS. For the CDR3, the DNA is TGTGCCAGCAGTGATTTTGTGGGCGTGGGTGAAAAACTGTTTTTT. It yields the protein CASSDFVGVGEKLFF.

J is TRBJ2-2 and V is TRBV6-6, with D hard to call. CDR1 MNHNY and CDR2 SVGAGI come from the germline V gene (reference sequence). The V end was cut by 0 bases, the J end by 3 bases, with 5 bases between. The length of the CDR3 is 14 residues. The DNA for the CDR3 is TGTGCCAGCAGTTACTCCCCGGACACCGGGGAGCTGTTTTTT. As protein: CASSYSPDTGELFF.

The CDR3: CAWSVLLGSYGYTF. CDR3 coding DNA: TGTGCCTGGAGTGTACTGCTGGGGAGCTATGGCTACACCTTC. The rearrangement uses TRBV30 and TRBJ1-2; D gene ambiguous. The ends were cut back, 0 bases at V and 4 bases at J, with 12 bases in the middle. Germline assignment: CDR1 GTSNPN and CDR2 SVGIG (reference sequence). The CDR3 spans 14 residues.

V usage is TRBV29-1 and J usage is TRBJ2-3; 14 positions agree with TRBD2. The CDR3 consists of 17 residues. The germline V gene encodes CDR1 SQVTM and CDR2 ANQGSEA. After removal of 3 bases from V and 4 bases from J, the junction contained 9 bases not matched to a gene. CDR3 coding DNA: TGCAGCGTTGACCAGCTGGGGACTAGCGGGAGCTCAGATACGCAGTATTTT. This codes for CSVDQLGTSGSSDTQYF.